These 8 T cell receptor beta chains were sequenced from one sample in a study of T and B cells in COVID-19 patients. From blood, 250-500 ng of genomic DNA served as TRB template. Multiplex PCR with BIOMED2 TRB-A/B primer pools amplified TRB rearrangements. One entry per CDR3 protein, called by TCRdb with MiXCR from the multiplex PCR reads. The table records more than 7,500 distinct CDR3 sequences, roughly 31% of them present only once. Sequenced sample: blood. Receptor source: a human donor who had recovered from COVID-19.

This clonotype was seen a handful of times. The chain links TRBV4-3 to TRBJ1-2; 7 nucleotides agree with TRBD1. Trimming removed 4 bases from V and 0 bases from J; junction bases left unmatched: 5. Germline V gene data show CDR1 as LGHNA and CDR2 as YSLEER. The CDR3 is 15 amino acids. The CDR3 loop reads CASSPRDRANYGYTF. CDR3 nucleotide sequence: TGCGCCAGCAGCCCCCGGGACAGAGCTAACTATGGCTACACCTTC.

DNA of the CDR3: TGTGCCACCTGGGACAGGGAAAACTATGGCTACACCTTC. Its translation: CATWDRENYGYTF. This chain links TRBV10-3 with TRBJ1-2; TRBD1 agrees at 9 bases. CDR3 length equals 13 residues. Germline CDR1 reads ENHRY; CDR2 reads SYGVKD. Unmatched junction bases numbered 5, after V lost 10 bases and J lost 2 bases.

In the case of this clonotype: This sequence may be a read error, since a much larger clone differs from it by one base. J is TRBJ2-7 and V is TRBV6-2 or TRBV6-3, with 7 bases matching TRBD1. The CDR3 length is 15 residues. Germline values: CDR1 MNHEY, CDR2 SVGEGT. The CDR3: CASRPDRLETYDQYF. CDR3 coding DNA: TGTGCCAGCAGACCGGACAGGTTAGAGACCTACGATCAGTACTTC.

By frequency in the sample, this clonotype is medium-sized. The CDR3: CASRPSGGASEQYF. DNA of the CDR3: TGTGCCAGCAGGCCTAGCGGGGGGGCCAGCGAGCAGTACTTC. This chain joins TRBV27 and TRBJ2-7; 12 positions agree with TRBD2. The CDR3 has 14 amino acids. The trim removed 6 bases at V and 6 bases at J, leaving 6 bases unmatched. In germline, CDR1 is MNHEY, CDR2 SMNVEV (reference sequence).

In this sample, this clonotype turned up many times. The chain joins TRBV6-1 to TRBJ2-7, with 7 nucleotides matching TRBD2. The trim removed 4 bases at V and 5 bases at J, leaving 8 bases unmatched. From germline, CDR1 is MNHNS and CDR2 SASEGT. CDR3 length: 14 amino acids. CDR3 sequence (DNA): TGTGCCAGCAGTGTGGCGCAGGGAGGGCACGAGCAGTACGTC. As protein: CASSVAQGGHEQYV.

The chain carries TRBV7-9 and TRBJ2-3; D is uncertain. Germline V gene sequence: CDR1 SEHNR, CDR2 FQNEAQ (reference sequence). With 1 base removed from V and 2 bases from J, the gap between germline ends came to 7 bases. CDR3 length equals 14 residues. CDR3: CASSLDQVTDTQYF. The CDR3 DNA is TGTGCCAGCAGCTTAGATCAGGTCACAGATACGCAGTATTTT.

The count of this clonotype is one. The rearrangement joins TRBV4-2 to TRBJ2-1, with 8 bases fitting TRBD1. Germline trimming cut 5 bases from V and 3 bases from J; bases unmatched to any gene: 6. The CDR3 totals 15 residues. CDR1 is LGHNA, CDR2 YNFKEQ, per germline. The CDR3 loop is CASSIPGTGYNEQFF. The CDR3 DNA is TGTGCCAGCAGCATCCCCGGGACAGGCTACAATGAGCAGTTCTTC.

The gene calls are TRBV6-6 and TRBJ1-2, with TRBD1 identical over 11 bases. The germline V gene encodes CDR1 MNHNY and CDR2 SVGAGI (reference sequence). Trimming took 7 bases from V and 7 from J; bases not matched to a gene: 5. This CDR3 has 13 residues. The CDR3, as DNA: TGTGCCAGCAATCCCGGGACAGGGGGTGGCTACACCTTC. Encoded protein: CASNPGTGGGYTF.